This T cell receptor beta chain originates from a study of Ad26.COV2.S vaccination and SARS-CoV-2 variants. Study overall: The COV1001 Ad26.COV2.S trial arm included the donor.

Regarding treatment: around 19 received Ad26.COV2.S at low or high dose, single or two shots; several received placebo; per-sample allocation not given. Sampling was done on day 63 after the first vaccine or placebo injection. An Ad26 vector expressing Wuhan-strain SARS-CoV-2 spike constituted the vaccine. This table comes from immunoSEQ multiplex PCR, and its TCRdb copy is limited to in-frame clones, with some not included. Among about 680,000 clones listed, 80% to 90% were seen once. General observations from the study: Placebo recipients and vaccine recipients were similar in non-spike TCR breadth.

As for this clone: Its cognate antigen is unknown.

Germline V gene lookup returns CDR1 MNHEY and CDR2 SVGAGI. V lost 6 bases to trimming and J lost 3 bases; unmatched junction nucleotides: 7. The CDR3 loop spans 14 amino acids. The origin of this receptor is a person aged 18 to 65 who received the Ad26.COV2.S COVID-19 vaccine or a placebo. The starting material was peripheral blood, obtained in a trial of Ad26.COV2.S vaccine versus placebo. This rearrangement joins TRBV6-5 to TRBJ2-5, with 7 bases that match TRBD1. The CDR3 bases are TGTGCCAGCAGGAAAGACAGGGAAGAAGAGACCCAGTACTTC. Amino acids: CASRKDREEETQYF.